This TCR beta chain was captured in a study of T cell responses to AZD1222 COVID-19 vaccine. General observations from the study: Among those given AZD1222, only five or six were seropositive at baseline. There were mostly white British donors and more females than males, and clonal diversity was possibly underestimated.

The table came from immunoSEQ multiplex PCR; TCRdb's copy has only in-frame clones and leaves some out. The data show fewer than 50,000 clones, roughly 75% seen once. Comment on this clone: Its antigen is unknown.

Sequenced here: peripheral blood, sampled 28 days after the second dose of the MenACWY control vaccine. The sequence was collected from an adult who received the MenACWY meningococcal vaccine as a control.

The DNA of the CDR3 is TGTGCCAGCAGCCAGGGACGGGACAGGGGGAACACCGGGGAGCTGTTTTTT. Amino acid sequence: CASSQGRDRGNTGELFF. V is TRBV3-1 (or the pseudogene TRBV3-2) and J is TRBJ2-2; 10 positions agree with TRBD1. From germline, CDR1 is LGHDT and CDR2 YNNKEL (reference sequence). The CDR3 runs to 17 residues. The ends lost 3 bases at V and 1 base at J; junction bases unmatched: 5.